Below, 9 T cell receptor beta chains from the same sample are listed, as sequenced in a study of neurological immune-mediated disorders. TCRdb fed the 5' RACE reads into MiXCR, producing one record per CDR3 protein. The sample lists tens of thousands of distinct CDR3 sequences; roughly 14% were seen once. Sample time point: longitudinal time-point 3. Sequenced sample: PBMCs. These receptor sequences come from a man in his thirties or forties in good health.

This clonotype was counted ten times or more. This CDR3 is CASSVRGGYNEQFF. Here the CDR3 DNA reads TGTGCCAGCAGCGTGCGCGGAGGCTACAATGAGCAGTTCTTC. V and J are TRBV9 and TRBJ2-1, with a tentative D call TRBD2 (5 bases). The germline V and J ends were trimmed by 2 bases and 3 bases, with 9 bases remaining between them. CDR1 is SGDLS, CDR2 YYNGEE, per germline. CDR3 length: 14 amino acids.

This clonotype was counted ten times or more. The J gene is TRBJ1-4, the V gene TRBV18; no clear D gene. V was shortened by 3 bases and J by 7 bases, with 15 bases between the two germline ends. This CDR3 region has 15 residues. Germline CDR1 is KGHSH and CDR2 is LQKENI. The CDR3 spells CASSPSRVRSEKLFF. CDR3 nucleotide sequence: TGTGCCAGCTCACCGTCGAGAGTCAGGAGTGAAAAACTGTTTTTT.

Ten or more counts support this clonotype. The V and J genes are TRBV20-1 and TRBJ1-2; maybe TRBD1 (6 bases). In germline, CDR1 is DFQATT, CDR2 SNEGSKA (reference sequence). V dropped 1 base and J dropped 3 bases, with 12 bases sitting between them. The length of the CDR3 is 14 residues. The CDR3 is CSARVAGVDYGYTF. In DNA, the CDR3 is TGCAGTGCTAGAGTGGCAGGGGTGGACTATGGCTACACCTTC.

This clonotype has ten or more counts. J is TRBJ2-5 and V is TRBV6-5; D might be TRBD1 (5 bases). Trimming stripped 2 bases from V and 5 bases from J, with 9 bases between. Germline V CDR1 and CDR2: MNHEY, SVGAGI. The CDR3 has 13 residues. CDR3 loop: CASSYGHLETQYF. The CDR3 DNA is TGTGCCAGCAGTTACGGACATTTGGAGACCCAGTACTTC.

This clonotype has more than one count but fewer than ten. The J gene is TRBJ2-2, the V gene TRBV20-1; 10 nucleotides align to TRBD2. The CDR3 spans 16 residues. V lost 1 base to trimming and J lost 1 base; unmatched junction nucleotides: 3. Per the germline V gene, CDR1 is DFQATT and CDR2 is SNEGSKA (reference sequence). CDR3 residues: CSARARLAGNTGELFF. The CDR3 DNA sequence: TGCAGTGCTAGAGCGAGACTAGCGGGGAACACCGGGGAGCTGTTTTTT.

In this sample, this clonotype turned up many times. The CDR3 here is CASSLGGQGNTGELFF. CDR3 DNA sequence: TGTGCCAGCAGCTTAGGGGGACAGGGGAACACCGGGGAGCTGTTTTTT. The chain carries TRBV7-3 and TRBJ2-2; 9 bases line up with TRBD1. The CDR3 has 16 amino acids. Germline V gene sequence: CDR1 SGHTA, CDR2 FQGTGA. V was pared by 2 bases and J by 1 base, with 2 bases of the junction left unmatched.

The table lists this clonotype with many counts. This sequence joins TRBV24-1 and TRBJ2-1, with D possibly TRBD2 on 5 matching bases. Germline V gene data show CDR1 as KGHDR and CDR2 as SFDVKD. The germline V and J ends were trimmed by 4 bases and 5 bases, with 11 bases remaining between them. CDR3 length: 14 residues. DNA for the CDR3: TGTGCCACCAGTGACCCAGGACTGAACAATGAGCAGTTCTTC. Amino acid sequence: CATSDPGLNNEQFF.

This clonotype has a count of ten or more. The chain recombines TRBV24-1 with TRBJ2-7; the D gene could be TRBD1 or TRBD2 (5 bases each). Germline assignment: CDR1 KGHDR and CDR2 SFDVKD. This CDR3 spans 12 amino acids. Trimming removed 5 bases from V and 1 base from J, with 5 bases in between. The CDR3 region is CATSGGSYEQYF. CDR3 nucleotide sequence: TGTGCCACCAGTGGGGGGTCCTACGAGCAGTACTTC.

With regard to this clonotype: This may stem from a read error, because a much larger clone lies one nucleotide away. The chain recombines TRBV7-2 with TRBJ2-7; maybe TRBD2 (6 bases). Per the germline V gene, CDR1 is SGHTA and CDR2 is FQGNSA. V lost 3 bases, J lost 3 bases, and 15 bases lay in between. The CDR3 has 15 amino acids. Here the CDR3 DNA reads TGTGCCAGCAGCTTCTTTCTAGGACTATACTACGAGCAGTACTTC. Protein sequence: CASSFFLGLYYEQYF.